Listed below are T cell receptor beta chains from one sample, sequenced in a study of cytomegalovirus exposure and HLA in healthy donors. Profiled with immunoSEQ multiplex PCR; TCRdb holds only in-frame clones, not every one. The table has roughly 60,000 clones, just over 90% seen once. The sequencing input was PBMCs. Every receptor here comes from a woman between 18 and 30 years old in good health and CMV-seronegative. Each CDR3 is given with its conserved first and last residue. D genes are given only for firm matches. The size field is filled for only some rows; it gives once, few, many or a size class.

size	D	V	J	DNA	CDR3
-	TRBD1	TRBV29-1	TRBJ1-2	TGCAGCGTTGCCGGGGACAGGCGGAATAACTATGGCTACACCTTC	CSVAGDRRNNYGYTF
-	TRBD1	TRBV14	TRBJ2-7	TGTGCCAGCAGCCAAGGACAGGGGGCTGGCGAGCAGTACTTC	CASSQGQGAGEQYF
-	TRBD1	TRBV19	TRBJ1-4	TGTGCCAGTAGTATTCTACAGGGGGCAACTAATGAAAAACTGTTTTTT	CASSILQGATNEKLFF
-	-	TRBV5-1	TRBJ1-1	TGCGCCAGCAGCGACGCGGGAATGAACACTGAAGCTTTCTTT	CASSDAGMNTEAFF
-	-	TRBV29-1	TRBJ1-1	TGCAGCGTCGCGGCGGGGGGTAGCAGCACTGAAGCTTTCTTT	CSVAAGGSSTEAFF
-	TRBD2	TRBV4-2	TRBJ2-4	TGTGCCAGCAGCCACGAACTAGCGGGAGGTGAAAACATTCAGTACTTC	CASSHELAGGENIQYF
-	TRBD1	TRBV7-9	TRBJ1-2	TGTGCCAGCAGCGAGACAGGGTATGGCTACACCTTC	CASSETGYGYTF
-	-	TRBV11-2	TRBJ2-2	TGTGCCAGCAGCCTTACCGACAGTTACACCGGGGAGCTGTTTTTT	CASSLTDSYTGELFF
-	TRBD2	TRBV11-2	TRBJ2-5	TGTGCCAGCAACAGCGGGGGGGCGGGAGAGACCCAGTACTTC	CASNSGGAGETQYF
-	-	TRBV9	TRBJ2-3	TGTGCCAGCAGCGATGGCGGGCTACTCACAGATACGCAGTATTTT	CASSDGGLLTDTQYF
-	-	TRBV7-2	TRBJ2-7	TGTGCCAGCAGCCGGTCGTGGGGAGAGGCCTACGAGCAGTACTTC	CASSRSWGEAYEQYF
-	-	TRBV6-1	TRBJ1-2	TGTGCCAGCAGCCGGGTGGTTCAGGGGCTTGGCTACACCTTC	CASSRVVQGLGYTF
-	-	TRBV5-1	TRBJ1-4	TGCGCCAGCAGCTTGGCCCCATGGCGGGAAGAGAGAGAAAAACTGTTTTTT	CASSLAPWREEREKLFF
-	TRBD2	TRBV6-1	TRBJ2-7	TGTGCCAGCAGTGAGACTCCGGGACTAGCACTCGAGCAGTACTTC	CASSETPGLALEQYF
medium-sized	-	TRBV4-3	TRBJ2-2	TGCGCCAGCAGCCAAGATTTAGGGAGCACCGGGGAGCTGTTTTTT	CASSQDLGSTGELFF
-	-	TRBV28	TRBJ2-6	TGTGCCAGCAATGCCGGGGGGCGAACTGGGGCCAACGTCCTGACTTTC	CASNAGGRTGANVLTF
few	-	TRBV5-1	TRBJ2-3	TGCGCCAGCAGTAGGGAGTTGTTAGATACGCAGTATTTT	CASSRELLDTQYF
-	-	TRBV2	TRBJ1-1	TGTGCCAGCGAGATACAGGTGATGAACACTGAAGCTTTCTTT	CASEIQVMNTEAFF
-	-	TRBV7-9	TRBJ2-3	TGTGCCAGCAGCTTAGGAGCGACCCTAAGCACAGATACGCAGTATTTT	CASSLGATLSTDTQYF
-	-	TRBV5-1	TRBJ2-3	TGCGCCAGCAGCCCTGTTAGCACAGATACGCAGTATTTT	CASSPVSTDTQYF
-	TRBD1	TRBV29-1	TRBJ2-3	TGCAGCGCGGGACAGGGCTCAGCAGATACGCAGTATTTT	CSAGQGSADTQYF
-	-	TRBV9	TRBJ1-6	TGTGCCAGCACAATCGACCCGGACAGAAGGTATTCACCCCTCCACTTT	CASTIDPDRRYSPLHF
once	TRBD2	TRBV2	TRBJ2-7	TGTGCCAGCAGTGAAGTCTGGACGGGGGGCTACGAGCAGTACTTC	CASSEVWTGGYEQYF
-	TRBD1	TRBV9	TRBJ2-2	TGTGCCAGCAGCGCCTTAACAGGGGGGAACACCGGGGAGCTGTTTTTT	CASSALTGGNTGELFF
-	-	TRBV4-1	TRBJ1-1	TGCGCCAGCAGCCCAGGAGGCAGGGGCCCCAGAGGTGAAGCTTTCTTT	CASSPGGRGPRGEAFF
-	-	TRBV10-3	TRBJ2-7	TGTGCCATCAGTGAAAGGGGGGGCGTTTACGAGCAGTACTTC	CAISERGGVYEQYF
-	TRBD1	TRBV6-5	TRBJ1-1	TGTGCCAGCAGTTATAGACAGGGGTCGGAAGCTTTCTTT	CASSYRQGSEAFF
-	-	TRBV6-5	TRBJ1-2	TGTGCCAGCAGAGGGGGACCTAACTATGGCTACACCTTC	CASRGGPNYGYTF
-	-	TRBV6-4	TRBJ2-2	TGTGCCAGCAGTGTAGAGTCTCCCGGGGAGCTGTTTTTT	CASSVESPGELFF
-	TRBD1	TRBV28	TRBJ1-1	TGTGCCAGCAGTGACCGAGGGACAGGGATAACTGAAGCTTTCTTT	CASSDRGTGITEAFF
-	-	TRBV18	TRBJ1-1	TGTGCCAGCTCACCACGTGCCGGGTTGGACACTGAAGCTTTCTTT	CASSPRAGLDTEAFF
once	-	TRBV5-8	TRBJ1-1	TGTGCCAGCAGCTTGGTGTCGAGTGGGAACACTGAAGCTTTCTTT	CASSLVSSGNTEAFF
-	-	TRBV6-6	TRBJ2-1	TGTGCCAGCAGTTACTCGGGGGGTGAGCAGTTCTTC	CASSYSGGEQFF
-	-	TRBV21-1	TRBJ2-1	TGTGCCAGCAGCAAACAGGACAGCCGCAACAATGAGCAGTTCTTC	CASSKQDSRNNEQFF
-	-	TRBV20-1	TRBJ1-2	TGCAGTGCCGCGGGGCGGGGGCGCACCTTC	CSAAGRGRTF
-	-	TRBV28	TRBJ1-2	TGTGCCAGCAGTTCACCCGGCGAAATGCGACTTGGCTACACCTTC	CASSSPGEMRLGYTF
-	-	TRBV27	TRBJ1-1	TGTGCCAGCAAGTTGAAGGGGTGGAACACTGAAGCTTTCTTT	CASKLKGWNTEAFF
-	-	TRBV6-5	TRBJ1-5	TGTGCCAGCAGATCCACAGAAAATCAGCCCCAGCATTTT	CASRSTENQPQHF
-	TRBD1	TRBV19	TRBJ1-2	TGTGCCAGTAGTATGGGGACAGGCTATGGCTACACCTTC	CASSMGTGYGYTF
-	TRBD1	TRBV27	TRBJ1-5	TGTGCCAGCAGTCCGGGACAGGGTGGGGGCAATCAGCCCCAGCATTTT	CASSPGQGGGNQPQHF
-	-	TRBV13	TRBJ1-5	TGTGCCAGCAGCTTAGAGTCAGGGAAGGAACAGCCCCAGCATTTT	CASSLESGKEQPQHF
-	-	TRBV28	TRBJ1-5	TGTGCCAGCCGTCACGAAGTCAGAAATCAGCCCCAGCATTTT	CASRHEVRNQPQHF
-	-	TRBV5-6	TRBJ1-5	TGTGCCAGCAGCCCACAGGGCCATCAGCCCCAGCATTTT	CASSPQGHQPQHF
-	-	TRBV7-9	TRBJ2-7	TGTGCCAGCAGCTTAGGGTCGGGAAACGAGCAGTACTTC	CASSLGSGNEQYF